This entry lists 10 T cell receptor beta chains sequenced from one sample in a study of blood T cell repertoires in COVID-19. Generated by immunoSEQ multiplex PCR, the TCRdb table keeps only in-frame clones and is missing some. The sample holds roughly 250,000 clones; about 83% are singletons and the top ten take roughly 5.5%. The sequenced material came from peripheral blood. The receptors shown here come from a human donor in a cohort sampled during active COVID-19.

The rearrangement joins TRBV28 to TRBJ2-2, with a weak D call TRBD1 (6 bases). The V gene's germline CDR1 is MDHEN and CDR2 SYDVKM. Trimming shortened V by 6 bases and J by 5 bases, and 10 bases separated the two germline ends. The CDR3 totals 13 residues. The CDR3 loop reads CASRDRGTGELFF. The CDR3 DNA is TGTGCCAGCAGGGACAGAGGGACCGGGGAGCTGTTTTTT.

The chain employs TRBV4-2 and TRBJ2-5; 8 nucleotides align to TRBD2. V shed 1 base, J shed 5 bases, and the junction held 12 bases outside the gene matches. Looked up from germline, CDR1 is LGHNA and CDR2 is YNFKEQ. The CDR3 contains 17 residues. The chain's CDR3 is CASSQGTNGGAGETQYF. The CDR3 nucleotides are TGTGCCAGCAGCCAAGGAACAAACGGGGGGGCCGGGGAGACCCAGTACTTC.

V usage is TRBV10-1 and J usage is TRBJ2-7; tentative D call: TRBD2 (6 bases). Germline V gives CDR1 WNHNN, CDR2 SYGVQD (reference sequence). V gave up 2 bases and J gave up 2 bases, with 16 bases separating them. This CDR3 has 16 residues. This CDR3 reads CASSEGHGGRAYEQYF. Here the CDR3 DNA reads TGCGCCAGCAGTGAGGGACACGGGGGACGTGCCTACGAGCAGTACTTC.

The chain recombines TRBV2 with TRBJ1-1, with D unclear. V was trimmed by 4 bases and J by 0 bases, leaving 6 bases between them. The CDR3 is 13 amino acids. In germline, CDR1 is SNHLY, CDR2 FYNNEI. This CDR3 is CASSGDLNTEAFF. The CDR3 nucleotides are TGTGCCAGCAGTGGCGATTTGAACACTGAAGCTTTCTTT.

In this sample, this clone turned up a few times. The rearrangement joins TRBV4-1 to TRBJ2-3; D remains ambiguous. Germline lookup yields CDR1 MGHRA and CDR2 YSYEKL. The CDR3 sequence is 13 residues long. Between the trimmed V and J ends, which lost 5 bases and 6 bases, there was a span of 12 bases. The CDR3 is CASSETIADTQYF. The CDR3 nucleotides are TGCGCCAGCAGCGAAACTATAGCTGATACGCAGTATTTT.

The chain employs TRBV2 and TRBJ2-7; D might be TRBD1 (5 bases). This CDR3 is 15 amino acids long. The V end was cut by 2 bases, the J end by 3 bases, with 14 bases between. Per the germline V gene, CDR1 is SNHLY and CDR2 is FYNNEI. This CDR3 reads CASSESWAQGYEQYF. CDR3 nucleotides: TGTGCCAGCAGTGAATCATGGGCTCAGGGCTACGAGCAGTACTTC.

This clone was counted a few times. The chain employs TRBV12-3 or TRBV12-4 and TRBJ2-7; TRBD1 matches at 7 bases. Trimming removed 5 bases from V and 5 bases from J; junction bases left unmatched: 6. The CDR3 is 13 residues long. The DNA for the CDR3 is TGTGCCAGCAGTATGACAGGGTTCAACGAGCAGTACTTC. Translation gives CASSMTGFNEQYF.

This rearrangement joins TRBV5-1 to TRBJ1-4; possibly TRBD1 for D (5 bases). CDR3 size: 17 residues. V was shortened by 0 bases and J by 4 bases, with 16 bases between the two germline ends. The germline V gene encodes CDR1 SGHRS and CDR2 YFSETQ. CDR3 sequence (DNA): TGCGCCAGCAGCTTGGTCGGCGGGGCGTGGGGTAATGAAAAACTGTTTTTT. Its protein product is CASSLVGGAWGNEKLFF. Full variable domain (remainder filled in from reference TRBV5-1 and TRBJ1-4): KAGVTQTPRYLIKTRGQQVTLSCSPISGHRSVSWYQQTPGQGLQFLFEYFSETQRNKGNFPGRFSGRQFSNSRSEMNVSTLELGDSALYLCASSLVGGAWGNEKLFFGSGTQLSVL.

In its sample, this clone was seen a few times. This sequence joins TRBV2 and TRBJ2-5, with D possibly TRBD1 on 8 matching bases. The CDR3 loop spans 13 amino acids. Germline CDR1 reads SNHLY; CDR2 reads FYNNEI. The V gene lost 6 bases and the J gene lost 7 bases, with 15 bases spanning the gap. The CDR3 nucleotides are TGTGCCAGCAGACAACAGGGGGGGTCGACCCAGTACTTC. Protein product: CASRQQGGSTQYF.

In DNA form, the CDR3 reads TGTGCCAGCAGCTTAATCCAGGGCAAGGGGAATGGCTACACCTTC. Protein: CASSLIQGKGNGYTF. V usage is TRBV11-2 and J usage is TRBJ1-2; TRBD1 is a possible D gene (5 bases). Per the germline V gene, CDR1 is SGHAT and CDR2 is FQNNGV. V was trimmed by 2 bases and J by 6 bases, leaving 16 bases between them. CDR3 length: 15 amino acids.